These T cell receptor beta chains were read from a single sample in a study of blood T cells in healthy people across ages. From the 5' RACE reads, TCRdb called clonotypes with MiXCR, one entry per CDR3 protein. Among approximately 780,000 distinct CDR3 sequences, 25% to 30% were seen once, and the ten largest hold 2.5% to 3.5%. These data also featured in a second study, about T cells of mothers and their children.

Sequencing was carried out using blood. The receptors come from a boy between 10 and 17 years old in good health. Each CDR3 is given with its conserved first and last residue.

j_call v_call cdr3_aa
TRBJ1-2 TRBV6-6 CASSPPGHANYGYTF
TRBJ2-3 TRBV5-6 CASSLHGGGGDTQYF
TRBJ1-2 TRBV3-1 CASSQGPNYGYTF
TRBJ1-1 TRBV5-1 CASSYGQSGNTEAFF
TRBJ2-7 TRBV29-1 CSVVSSSYEQYF
TRBJ2-5 TRBV10-1 CASSESSGGGQETQYF
TRBJ2-2 TRBV28 CASSLGRRLSTGELFF
TRBJ2-5 TRBV7-3 CASSLTAGGEPETQYF
TRBJ2-7 TRBV20-1 CSASRASDYEQYF
TRBJ2-2 TRBV7-9 CASSPLQGSQTGELFF
TRBJ1-1 TRBV5-1 CASSLTTGARNTEAFF